The 17 T cell receptor beta chains listed next were all sequenced from one sample in a study of T cells after yellow fever vaccination. One entry per CDR3 protein results from TCRdb running MiXCR on the 5' RACE reads. The data show about 47,000 distinct CDR3 sequences, roughly 7% seen once. Material: CD8+ T cells sorted from PBMCs, obtained approximately 16 days after the first yellow fever vaccination. The receptors originated from a man aged 18-30 years who received the YFV17D yellow fever vaccine.

The J gene is TRBJ2-1, the V gene TRBV11-1; TRBD1 matches at 8 bases. Germline values: CDR1 SGHAT, CDR2 FQDESV (reference sequence). V was pared by 0 bases and J by 1 base, with 8 bases of the junction left unmatched. The CDR3 has 18 amino acids. CDR3 DNA: TGTGCCAGCAGCTTAGCCGCTCGTCAGGGGGCATCCTACAATGAGCAGTTCTTC. It codes for CASSLAARQGASYNEQFF.

This clonotype was recorded at least ten times. The chain joins TRBV11-1 to TRBJ1-2; TRBD1 might be the D (6 bases). The V end was cut by 1 base, the J end by 4 bases, with 22 bases between. The V gene's germline CDR1 is SGHAT and CDR2 FQDESV (reference sequence). This CDR3 comprises 18 residues. CDR3 loop: CASSLGPGHSTTPYGYTF. CDR3 sequence (DNA): TGTGCCAGCAGCTTAGGTCCGGGACACTCGACAACTCCCTATGGCTACACCTTC.

This clonotype came up many times. This chain links TRBV4-3 with TRBJ2-7, with D perhaps matching TRBD1 (5 bases). The CDR3 has 18 residues. Germline CDR1 reads LGHNA; CDR2 reads YSLEER. V was pared by 0 bases and J by 0 bases, with 18 bases between. The CDR3 reads CASSQDAYRQPTSYEQYF. The CDR3, as DNA: TGCGCCAGCAGCCAAGACGCCTACAGGCAGCCTACCTCCTACGAGCAGTACTTC.

Many counts were recorded for this clonotype. The CDR3 sequence is CASPQAGQGAYEQYF. In nucleotides, the CDR3 is TGTGCCAGCCCTCAAGCAGGACAGGGGGCATACGAGCAGTACTTC. This chain joins TRBV12-3 or TRBV12-4 and TRBJ2-7; 11 nucleotides align to TRBD1. V lost 8 bases, J lost 4 bases, and 10 bases stayed unmatched. This CDR3 has 15 residues.

This clonotype was seen a single time. V and J are TRBV2 and TRBJ1-3; D perhaps matches TRBD1 (5 bases). This CDR3 has 17 amino acids. Germline CDR1 reads SNHLY; CDR2 reads FYNNEI. Trimming removed 2 bases at V and 14 bases at J, with 28 bases between. CDR3 in amino acids: CASSETSSLTASLGVYF. CDR3 DNA sequence: TGTGCCAGCAGTGAAACGAGTAGTCTCACAGCCTCGTTGGGGGTATATTTT.

The table lists this clonotype with many counts. The chain couples TRBV7-2 to TRBJ1-2; 9 bases align to TRBD1. The junction had 6 bases not matched to a gene; V was cut back by 5 bases and J by 2 bases. The CDR3 length is 15 residues. CDR1 is SGHTA, CDR2 FQGNSA, per germline. CDR3 sequence reads: CASSPVGQGNYGYTF. The CDR3 bases are TGTGCCAGCAGCCCCGTTGGACAGGGGAACTATGGCTACACCTTC.

This clonotype was seen repeatedly, ten times or more. The V gene is TRBV7-3, the J gene TRBJ2-3, with 9 bases fitting TRBD2. The junction had 10 bases not matched to a gene; V was cut back by 5 bases and J by 4 bases. The CDR3 covers 16 residues. CDR1 is SGHTA and CDR2 is FQGTGA in the germline V gene. Here the CDR3 reads CASSLNPGLAADTQYF. The CDR3 coding sequence is TGTGCCAGCAGCCTAAACCCGGGACTAGCTGCAGATACGCAGTATTTT.

The rearrangement joins TRBV5-4 to TRBJ2-7, with D hard to call. V lost 5 bases to trimming and J lost 4 bases, with 16 bases between them. In germline, CDR1 is SGHNT, CDR2 YYREEE (reference sequence). This CDR3 contains 14 residues. The chain's CDR3 is CASSSSGSLYEQYV. The DNA of the CDR3 is TGTGCCAGCAGTTCCTCAGGTTCTTTATACGAGCAGTACGTC.

This clonotype appeared many times. The chain employs TRBV5-6 and TRBJ2-3; TRBD2 aligns across 8 bases. The V gene's germline CDR1 is SGHDT and CDR2 YYEEEE. The J segment lost 6 bases and the V segment lost 3 bases, leaving 0 bases of the junction unmatched. This CDR3 spans 12 amino acids. Here the CDR3 DNA reads TGTGCCAGCAGCTCGGGGGGGGATACGCAGTATTTT. This encodes CASSSGGDTQYF.

This clonotype was picked up many times. The chain has TRBV5-1 and TRBJ2-1; 9 nucleotides line up with TRBD2. CDR1 SGHRS and CDR2 YFSETQ come from the germline V gene. The length of the CDR3 is 19 residues. Losses at the gene ends were 1 base for V and 1 base for J; bases not matched to a gene: 12. In nucleotides, the CDR3 is TGCGCCAGCAGCTTGATGGTAGCGGGGGCCCCTAATTCCTACAATGAGCAGTTCTTC. It yields the protein CASSLMVAGAPNSYNEQFF.

Worth noting for this clonotype: This may arise from a read error, as a much more abundant clone is one base away. The genes are TRBV11-3 and TRBJ2-3; D call uncertain. The CDR3 covers 15 residues. Germline CDR1 is SGHNT and CDR2 is YENEEA. The CDR3 region has the DNA TGTACCAGCAGCTTCGGTGGATCTAGCACAGATACGCAGTATTTT. This encodes CTSSFGGSSTDTQYF.

This clonotype has just a few counts. The chain carries TRBV4-1 and TRBJ1-5; D might be TRBD1 (6 bases). Germline values: CDR1 MGHRA, CDR2 YSYEKL. The V end was cut by 0 bases, the J end by 0 bases, with 21 bases between. The CDR3 runs 20 residues. The CDR3 region is CASSQDTGSIKPYSNQPQHF. The CDR3 DNA follows: TGCGCCAGCAGCCAAGATACAGGGTCCATCAAGCCTTATAGCAATCAGCCCCAGCATTTT.

A remark on this clonotype: A much larger clone differs by one base, so this may be a read error. This chain joins TRBV27 and TRBJ2-2; 8 positions match TRBD1. The CDR3 is 16 residues long. CDR1 is MNHEY, CDR2 SMNVEV, per germline (reference sequence). The CDR3 bases are TGTGCCAGCAGTTCGACAGGGGTCCGCCGGGCCGGGGAGATGTTTTTT. This translates into CASSSTGVRRAGEMFF.

This clonotype was picked up many times. J is TRBJ1-6 and V is TRBV7-9; tentative D call: TRBD1 (5 bases). CDR1 and CDR2 from the germline V gene are SEHNR and FQNEAQ (reference sequence). The length of the CDR3 is 12 residues. Trimming pared 5 bases from V and 11 bases from J, leaving 10 bases between. Here the CDR3 reads CASSPGPAPLHF. DNA for the CDR3: TGTGCCAGCAGCCCAGGGCCGGCACCCCTCCACTTT.

This clonotype was seen repeatedly, ten times or more. V and J are TRBV27 and TRBJ2-7, with TRBD2 identical over 7 bases. Germline loops: CDR1 MNHEY, CDR2 SMNVEV (reference sequence). The CDR3 spans 15 residues. V lost 3 bases and J lost 4; bases outside the gene matches: 9. In nucleotides, the CDR3 is TGTGCCAGCAGTTTTTTGGGGGGGGACCTTTACGAGCAGTACTTC. Encoded protein: CASSFLGGDLYEQYF.

The rearrangement joins TRBV27 to TRBJ2-1, with D perhaps being TRBD1 or TRBD2 (5 bases each). The CDR3 extends over 14 amino acids. Per the germline V gene, CDR1 is MNHEY and CDR2 is SMNVEV (reference sequence). The V end was cut by 4 bases, the J end by 5 bases, with 12 bases between. CDR3 DNA: TGTGCCAGCAGTTCTGGGACGGAGAACAATGAGCAGTTCTTC. Residues: CASSSGTENNEQFF.

This clonotype has a count of ten or more. The chain is built from TRBV7-6 and TRBJ2-1; D perhaps matches TRBD1 (5 bases). This CDR3 has 13 residues. CDR1 and CDR2 (germline): SGHVS, FNYEAQ. Trimming stripped 0 bases from V and 6 bases from J, with 6 bases between. CDR3 in DNA: TGTGCCAGCAGCTTAGCGGGGCTCAATGAGCAGTTCTTC. Translating gives CASSLAGLNEQFF.